The clone carrying this TCR beta chain was observed many times. The antigen is not known. The data were obtained in a study of neurological immune-mediated disorders. Whole-study findings and limits: Patients with HTLV-1-associated myelopathy showed the most TCR clonal expansion. Those with multiple sclerosis showed the least, falling below healthy controls. Subjects shared no identical expanded-clone CDR3 amino acid sequences, suggesting private TCR-beta repertoires in all groups.

Synthesis of cDNA was accomplished via 5'RACE employing 10-nucleotide random UMIs. TCRdb independently ran MiXCR on the 5' RACE reads; one entry per CDR3 protein. The data contain 100,000 to 150,000 distinct CDR3 sequences, around 3% of them seen just once; the ten biggest clones take up roughly 1.3%. The germline CDR1 and CDR2 sequences are SQVTM and ANQGSEA. The CDR3 runs 12 residues. The germline V and J ends were trimmed by 4 bases and 3 bases, with 10 bases remaining between them. The source of this sequence is a woman aged 25 to 39 with multiple sclerosis. This rearrangement joins TRBV29-1 to TRBJ2-7; D is unclear. The source material was PBMCs. The CDR3 coding sequence is TGCAGCGTTGGTGGTAAAAACTACGAGCAGTACTTC. Protein product: CSVGGKNYEQYF.